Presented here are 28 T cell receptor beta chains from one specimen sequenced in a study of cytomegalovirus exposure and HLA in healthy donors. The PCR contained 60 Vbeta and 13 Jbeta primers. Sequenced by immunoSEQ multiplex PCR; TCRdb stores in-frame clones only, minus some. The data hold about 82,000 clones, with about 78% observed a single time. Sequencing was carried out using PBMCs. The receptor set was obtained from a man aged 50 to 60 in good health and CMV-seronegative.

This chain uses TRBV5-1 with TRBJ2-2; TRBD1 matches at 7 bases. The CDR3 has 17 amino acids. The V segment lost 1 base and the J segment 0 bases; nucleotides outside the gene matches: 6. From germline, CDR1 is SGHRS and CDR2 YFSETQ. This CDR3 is CASSLHGQGANTGELFF. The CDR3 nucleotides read TGCGCCAGCAGCTTGCATGGTCAGGGGGCGAACACCGGGGAGCTGTTTTTT.

The CDR3 loop is CASRLNEQFF. CDR3 nucleotides: TGTGCCAGCAGACTCAATGAGCAGTTCTTC. The chain joins TRBV2 to TRBJ2-1; D ambiguous. The V gene lost 6 bases and the J gene lost 6 bases, with 3 bases spanning the gap. The CDR3 has 10 amino acids. Germline values: CDR1 SNHLY, CDR2 FYNNEI.

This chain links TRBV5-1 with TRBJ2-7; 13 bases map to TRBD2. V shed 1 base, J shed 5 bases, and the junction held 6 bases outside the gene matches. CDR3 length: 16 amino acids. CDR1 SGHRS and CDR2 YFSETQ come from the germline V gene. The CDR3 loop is CASSLTPGLAGNEQYF. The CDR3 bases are TGCGCCAGCAGCTTGACACCGGGACTAGCGGGGAACGAGCAGTACTTC.

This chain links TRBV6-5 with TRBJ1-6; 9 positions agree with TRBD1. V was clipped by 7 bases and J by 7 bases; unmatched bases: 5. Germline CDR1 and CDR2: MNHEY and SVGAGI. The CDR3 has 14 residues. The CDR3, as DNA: TGTGCCAGCAAAAGGACAGGGGTAAATTCACCCCTCCACTTT. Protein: CASKRTGVNSPLHF.

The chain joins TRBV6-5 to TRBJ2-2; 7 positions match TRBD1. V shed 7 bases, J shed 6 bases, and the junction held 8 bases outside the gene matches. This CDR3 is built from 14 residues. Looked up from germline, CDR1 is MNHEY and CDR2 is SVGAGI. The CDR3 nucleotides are TGTGCCAGCAAGGGGGCATCAGCGGCCGGGGAGCTGTTTTTT. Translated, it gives CASKGASAAGELFF.

The CDR3 bases are TGTGCCAGCAGCTTGCGCACCGGGGAGCTGTTTTTT. It translates to CASSLRTGELFF. The chain carries TRBV7-2 and TRBJ2-2; no clear D. Germline V lookup: CDR1 SGHTA, CDR2 FQGNSA. V was clipped by 3 bases and J by 4 bases, with 3 bases between them. The CDR3 covers 12 residues.

The CDR3 coding sequence is TGTGCCAGCAGTTATGGCACAGGGGGCCAAAACACTGAAGCTTTCTTT. It codes for CASSYGTGGQNTEAFF. V usage is TRBV28 and J usage is TRBJ1-1; 9 nucleotides align to TRBD1. Germline lookup yields CDR1 MDHEN and CDR2 SYDVKM. The junction had 8 bases not matched to a gene; V was cut back by 4 bases and J by 2 bases. The CDR3 covers 16 residues.

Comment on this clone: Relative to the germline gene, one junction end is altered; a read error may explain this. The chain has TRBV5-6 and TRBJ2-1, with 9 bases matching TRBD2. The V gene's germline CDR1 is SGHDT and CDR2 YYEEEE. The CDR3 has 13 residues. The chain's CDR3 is CASSEGLAGEGVF. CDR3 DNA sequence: TGTGCCAGCAGCGAGGGGTTAGCGGGGGAGGGGGTCTTC.

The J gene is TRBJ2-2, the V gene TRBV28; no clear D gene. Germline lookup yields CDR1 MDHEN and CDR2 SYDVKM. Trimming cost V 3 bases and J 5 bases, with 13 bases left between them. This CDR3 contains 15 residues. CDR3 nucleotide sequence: TGTGCCAGCAGTTTCTACAGATCTTTTACCGGGGAGCTGTTTTTT. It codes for CASSFYRSFTGELFF.

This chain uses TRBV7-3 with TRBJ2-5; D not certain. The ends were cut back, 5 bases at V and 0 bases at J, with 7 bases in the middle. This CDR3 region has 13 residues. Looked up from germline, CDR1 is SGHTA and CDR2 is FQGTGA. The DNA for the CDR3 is TGTGCCAGCAGCCCGTCGTACCAAGAGACCCAGTACTTC. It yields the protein CASSPSYQETQYF. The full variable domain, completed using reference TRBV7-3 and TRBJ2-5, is GAGVSQTPSNKVTEKGKYVELRCDPISGHTALYWYRQSLGQGPEFLIYFQGTGAADDSGLPNDRFFAVRPEGSVSTLKIQRTERGDSAVYLCASSPSYQETQYFGPGTRLLVL.

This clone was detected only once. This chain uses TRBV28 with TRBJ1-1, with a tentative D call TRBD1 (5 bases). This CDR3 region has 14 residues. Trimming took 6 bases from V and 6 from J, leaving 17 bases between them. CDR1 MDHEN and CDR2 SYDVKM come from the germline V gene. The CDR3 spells CASSRVSPGAEAFF. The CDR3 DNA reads TGTGCCAGCAGCCGCGTCTCCCCGGGGGCTGAAGCTTTCTTT.

CDR3 coding DNA: TGTGCCTGGAGTATTGGACAGGGGCTGGGTCAGCCCCAGCATTTT. Translation gives CAWSIGQGLGQPQHF. This chain connects TRBV30 to TRBJ1-5; 9 nucleotides align to TRBD1. The CDR3 has 15 residues. Germline CDR1 and CDR2: GTSNPN and SVGIG (reference sequence). After removal of 2 bases from V and 6 bases from J, the junction contained 8 bases not matched to a gene.

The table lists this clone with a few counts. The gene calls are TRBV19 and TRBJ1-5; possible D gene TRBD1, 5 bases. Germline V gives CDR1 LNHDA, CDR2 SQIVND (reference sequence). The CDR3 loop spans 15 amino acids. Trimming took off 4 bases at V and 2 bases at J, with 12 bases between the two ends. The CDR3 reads CASSNYVGGNQPQHF. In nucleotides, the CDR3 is TGTGCCAGTAGTAACTACGTAGGGGGCAATCAGCCCCAGCATTTT. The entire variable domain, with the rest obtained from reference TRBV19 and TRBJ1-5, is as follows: DGGITQSPKYLFRKEGQNVTLSCEQNLNHDAMYWYRQDPGQGLRLIYYSQIVNDFQKGDIAEGYSVSREKKESFPLTVTSAQKNPTAFYLCASSNYVGGNQPQHFGDGTRLSIL.

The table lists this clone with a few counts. CDR3 nucleotides: TGTGCCAGCAGTTACGGACAGACCGGGGAGCTGTTTTTT. It encodes CASSYGQTGELFF. The chain uses TRBV6-6 and TRBJ2-2, with a possible D match to TRBD1 (6 bases). Trimming took off 2 bases at V and 5 bases at J, with 6 bases between the two ends. This CDR3 has 13 amino acids. Germline V gene sequence: CDR1 MNHNY, CDR2 SVGAGI (reference sequence).

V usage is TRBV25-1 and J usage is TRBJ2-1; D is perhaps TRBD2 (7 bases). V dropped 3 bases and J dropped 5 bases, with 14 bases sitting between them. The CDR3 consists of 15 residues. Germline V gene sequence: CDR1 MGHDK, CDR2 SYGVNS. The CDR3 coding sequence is TGTGCCAGCAGTGACCCGGGGGGCTCGGACAATGAGCAGTTCTTC. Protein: CASSDPGGSDNEQFF.

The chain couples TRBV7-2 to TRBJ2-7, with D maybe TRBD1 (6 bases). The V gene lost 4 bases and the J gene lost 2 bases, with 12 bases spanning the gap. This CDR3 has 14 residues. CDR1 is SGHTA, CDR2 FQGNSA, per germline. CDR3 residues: CASSSEGGPYEQYF. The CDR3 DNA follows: TGTGCCAGCAGCTCTGAAGGGGGTCCCTACGAGCAGTACTTC.

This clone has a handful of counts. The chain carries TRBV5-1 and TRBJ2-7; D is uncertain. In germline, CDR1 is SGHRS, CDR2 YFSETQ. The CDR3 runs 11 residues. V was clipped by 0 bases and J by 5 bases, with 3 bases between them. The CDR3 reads CASSLGDEQYF. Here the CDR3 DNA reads TGCGCCAGCAGCTTGGGCGACGAGCAGTACTTC.

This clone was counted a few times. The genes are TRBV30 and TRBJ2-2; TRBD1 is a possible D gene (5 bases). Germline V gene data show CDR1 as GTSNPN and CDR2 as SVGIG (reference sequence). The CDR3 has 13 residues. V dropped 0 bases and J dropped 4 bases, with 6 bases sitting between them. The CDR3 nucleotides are TGTGCCTGGAGTGTTGACAGCACCGGGGAGCTGTTTTTT. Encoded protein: CAWSVDSTGELFF.

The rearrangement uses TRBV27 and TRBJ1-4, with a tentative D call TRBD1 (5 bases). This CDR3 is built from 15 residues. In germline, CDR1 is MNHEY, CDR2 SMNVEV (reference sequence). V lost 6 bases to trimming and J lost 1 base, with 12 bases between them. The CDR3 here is CASRSWGGTNEKLFF. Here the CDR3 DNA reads TGTGCCAGCAGGTCCTGGGGGGGAACTAATGAAAAACTGTTTTTT.

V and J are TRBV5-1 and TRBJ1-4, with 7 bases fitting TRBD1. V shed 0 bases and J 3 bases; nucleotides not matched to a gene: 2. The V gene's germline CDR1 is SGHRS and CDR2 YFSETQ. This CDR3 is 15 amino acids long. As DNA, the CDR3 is TGCGCCAGCAGCTTGGCAACAGGGGCTAATGAAAAACTGTTTTTT. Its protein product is CASSLATGANEKLFF.

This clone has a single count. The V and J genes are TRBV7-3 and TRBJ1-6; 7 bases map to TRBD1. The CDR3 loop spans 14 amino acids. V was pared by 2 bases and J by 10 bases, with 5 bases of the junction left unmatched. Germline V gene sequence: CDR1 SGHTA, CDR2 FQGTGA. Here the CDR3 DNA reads TGTGCCAGCAGCTTAGACAGGGTTTCATCACCCCTCCACTTT. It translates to CASSLDRVSSPLHF.

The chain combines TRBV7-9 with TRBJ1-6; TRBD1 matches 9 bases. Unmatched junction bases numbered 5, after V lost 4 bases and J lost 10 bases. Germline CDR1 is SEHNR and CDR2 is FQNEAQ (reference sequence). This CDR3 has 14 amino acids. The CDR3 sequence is CASSSGQGSSPLHF. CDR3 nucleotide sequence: TGTGCCAGCAGCTCCGGACAGGGGAGCTCACCCCTCCACTTT.

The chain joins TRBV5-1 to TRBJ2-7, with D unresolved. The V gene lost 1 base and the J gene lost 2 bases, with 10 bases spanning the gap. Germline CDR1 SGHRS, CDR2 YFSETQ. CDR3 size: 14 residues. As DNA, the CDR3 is TGCGCCAGCAGCTTGATCAGCGTTACCTACGAGCAGTACTTC. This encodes CASSLISVTYEQYF.

The CDR3 DNA sequence: TGCGCCAGCAGCTTGGGAGCTAGCGGGGGGGCTGCAGATACGCAGTATTTT. Protein sequence: CASSLGASGGAADTQYF. The rearrangement uses TRBV5-1 and TRBJ2-3, with 12 nucleotides matching TRBD2. Germline V gene data show CDR1 as SGHRS and CDR2 as YFSETQ. The V segment lost 0 bases and the J segment 4 bases; nucleotides outside the gene matches: 6. The CDR3 runs 17 residues.

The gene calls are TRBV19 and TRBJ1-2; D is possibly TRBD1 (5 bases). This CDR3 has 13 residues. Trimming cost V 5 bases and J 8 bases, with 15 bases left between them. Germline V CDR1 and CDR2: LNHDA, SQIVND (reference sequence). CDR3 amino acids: CASSAGPAGGYTF. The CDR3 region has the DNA TGTGCCAGTAGTGCGGGGCCGGCGGGGGGCTACACCTTC.

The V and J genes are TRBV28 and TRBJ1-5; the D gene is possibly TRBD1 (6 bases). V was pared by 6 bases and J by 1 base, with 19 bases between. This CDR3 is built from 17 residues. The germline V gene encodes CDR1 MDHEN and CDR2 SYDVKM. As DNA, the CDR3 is TGTGCCAGCAGCCTGGGGGCCGGGGGGGGGAGCAATCAGCCCCAGCATTTT. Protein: CASSLGAGGGSNQPQHF. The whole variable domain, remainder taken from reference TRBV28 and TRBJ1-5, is DVKVTQSSRYLVKRTGEKVFLECVQDMDHENMFWYRQDPGLGLRLIYFSYDVKMKEKGDIPEGYSVSREKKERFSLILESASTNQTSMYLCASSLGAGGGSNQPQHFGDGTRLSIL.

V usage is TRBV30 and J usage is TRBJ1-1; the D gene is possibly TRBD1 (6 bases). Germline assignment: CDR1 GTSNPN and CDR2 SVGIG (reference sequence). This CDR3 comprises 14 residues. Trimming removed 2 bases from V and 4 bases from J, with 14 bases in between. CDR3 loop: CAWSKGVGVTEAFF. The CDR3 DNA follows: TGTGCCTGGAGTAAGGGGGTGGGGGTCACTGAAGCTTTCTTT.

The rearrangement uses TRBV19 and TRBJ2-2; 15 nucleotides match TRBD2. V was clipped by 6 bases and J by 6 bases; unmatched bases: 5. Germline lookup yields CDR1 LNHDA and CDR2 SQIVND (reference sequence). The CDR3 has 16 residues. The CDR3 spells CASRDRTSGGAGELFF. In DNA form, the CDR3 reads TGTGCCAGTAGAGATAGGACTAGCGGGGGGGCCGGGGAGCTGTTTTTT.